This entry lists 14 T cell receptor beta chains sequenced from one sample in a study of early T cells in non-severe SARS-CoV-2 infection (dated by TCRdb to the early 2020s). The library was built by means of 5' RACE. Sequenced on a NextSeq 500. The public reads were reprocessed in TCRdb via fastp at Q25 and MiXCR, keeping in-frame beta chains. Under each unique CDR3 protein, matching rows form one entry showing the most common genes and DNA. In this sample the table shows under 85,000 distinct CDR3 sequences, about 5% of which occur a single time. Under 8% of the sample belongs to the ten largest clones. This material consisted of whole blood, taken at baseline. These receptors were taken from an adult who was a healthcare worker with PCR-confirmed SARS-CoV-2 infection or an uninfected control (not recorded which).

This clonotype has at least ten counts. The chain uses TRBV5-1 and TRBJ2-1; TRBD1 matches at 7 bases. The CDR3 length is 13 residues. Germline CDR1 SGHRS, CDR2 YFSETQ. After removal of 2 bases from V and 8 bases from J, the junction contained 4 bases not matched to a gene. CDR3 DNA sequence: TGCGCCAGCAGCTTCACAGGGGTAGATGAGCAGTTCTTC. Amino acids: CASSFTGVDEQFF.

This clonotype was observed a few times. This chain connects TRBV3-1 to TRBJ2-7; D perhaps matches TRBD1 (6 bases). The CDR3 covers 14 residues. V lost 6 bases to trimming and J lost 4 bases, with 16 bases between them. CDR1 and CDR2 (germline): LGHDT, YNNKEL (reference sequence). CDR3: CASSTGLGVYEQYF. The CDR3 region has the DNA TGTGCCAGCAGTACAGGGTTAGGGGTATACGAGCAGTACTTC.

This clonotype has a handful of counts. The chain has TRBV15 and TRBJ2-7; D not resolved. The CDR3 covers 13 residues. V shed 0 bases and J shed 6 bases, with 9 bases lying between them. Germline-derived CDR1 and CDR2 are LNHNV and YYDKDF (reference sequence). Written as DNA, the CDR3 is TGTGCCACCAGCAGAGAGGGCCAGCGCGAGCAGTACTTC. The encoded protein is CATSREGQREQYF.

This clonotype was observed many times. V is TRBV7-2 and J is TRBJ2-1; TRBD2 aligns across 10 bases. Trimming removed 5 bases from V and 0 bases from J; junction bases left unmatched: 1. The germline V gene encodes CDR1 SGHTA and CDR2 FQGNSA. The CDR3 sequence is 15 residues long. The CDR3 nucleotides are TGTGCCAGCAGCCCTAGCGGGAGCTCCTACAATGAGCAGTTCTTC. Residues: CASSPSGSSYNEQFF.

This clonotype was seen many times. The rearrangement links TRBV6-5 to TRBJ2-7; 7 nucleotides align to TRBD1. Germline assignment: CDR1 MNHEY and CDR2 SVGAGI. V lost 0 bases, J lost 5 bases, and 13 bases stayed unmatched. The CDR3 is made up of 17 amino acids. CDR3 sequence reads: CASSYSRRQTGAHEQYF. In DNA, the CDR3 is TGTGCCAGCAGTTACTCACGCCGACAAACAGGGGCCCACGAGCAGTACTTC.

This clonotype was counted ten times or more. The chain combines TRBV29-1 with TRBJ2-1; 11 bases fit TRBD2. The CDR3 totals 13 residues. Germline-derived CDR1 and CDR2 are SQVTM and ANQGSEA. With V trimmed by 6 bases and J by 6 bases, 4 bases remained unmatched. CDR3 region: CSVTSGVGNEQFF. CDR3 coding DNA: TGCAGCGTGACTAGCGGGGTAGGCAATGAGCAGTTCTTC.

This clonotype was counted ten times or more. The V gene is TRBV20-1, the J gene TRBJ1-2, with D possibly matching TRBD1 (5 bases). V was clipped by 0 bases and J by 5 bases, with 19 bases between them. Germline V lookup: CDR1 DFQATT, CDR2 SNEGSKA (reference sequence). CDR3 length: 16 amino acids. CDR3 region: CSARESSRVLKYGYTF. Here the CDR3 DNA reads TGCAGTGCTAGAGAGAGCAGCAGGGTCTTGAAGTATGGCTACACCTTC.

This clonotype was seen repeatedly, ten times or more. This chain links TRBV20-1 with TRBJ2-3, with 7 nucleotides matching TRBD2. J was trimmed by 0 bases and V by 5 bases; bases with no gene match: 8. CDR3 length: 15 residues. The germline V gene encodes CDR1 DFQATT and CDR2 SNEGSKA (reference sequence). CDR3 DNA: TGCAGTGCTCCCCGCCGAGCGGGAAGCACAGATACGCAGTATTTT. Its protein is CSAPRRAGSTDTQYF.

Note on this clonotype: A much larger clone differs from this one at a single base, so this may be a read error. This CDR3 is missing its conserved last phenylalanine or tryptophan, likely due to a read error. The chain has TRBV19 and TRBJ1-5, with 7 bases identical to TRBD1. Germline lookup yields CDR1 LNHDA and CDR2 SQIVND (reference sequence). The trim removed 7 bases at V and 2 bases at J, leaving 5 bases unmatched. CDR3 length: 14 amino acids. CDR3 region: CASMLGGGNQPQHY. The CDR3, as DNA: TGTGCCAGTATGTTAGGGGGCGGCAATCAGCCCCAGCATTAT.

This clonotype has a count of ten or more. CDR3 sequence: CAISAPGTGNGYTEAFF. The CDR3 DNA reads as TGTGCCATCAGTGCACCCGGGACAGGGAACGGTTATACTGAAGCTTTCTTT. This chain uses TRBV10-3 with TRBJ1-1; 9 nucleotides align to TRBD1. Germline lookup yields CDR1 ENHRY and CDR2 SYGVKD. Trimming removed 4 bases from V and 5 bases from J; junction bases left unmatched: 14. The CDR3 is made up of 17 amino acids.

This clonotype was detected ten times or more. The CDR3 nucleotides are TGTGCCAGCAGTTACTCACGGGGCAGGAGAAGTTCGGGTGGCTACACCTTC. As protein: CASSYSRGRRSSGGYTF. V is TRBV6-5 and J is TRBJ1-2; possibly TRBD1 for D (5 bases). The CDR3 runs to 17 residues. The germline V gene encodes CDR1 MNHEY and CDR2 SVGAGI. V was trimmed by 0 bases and J by 7 bases, leaving 21 bases between them.

The table lists this clonotype with many counts. The chain uses TRBV5-1 and TRBJ1-6; no clear D gene. The CDR3 loop spans 16 amino acids. Germline lookup yields CDR1 SGHRS and CDR2 YFSETQ. V was clipped by 0 bases and J by 9 bases, with 16 bases between them. The CDR3: CASSLDPGGGGSPLHF. The CDR3 nucleotides are TGCGCCAGCAGCTTGGACCCAGGAGGTGGTGGTTCACCCCTCCACTTT. Based on the CDR3 plus reference TRBV5-1 and TRBJ1-6, the full variable domain is KAGVTQTPRYLIKTRGQQVTLSCSPISGHRSVSWYQQTPGQGLQFLFEYFSETQRNKGNFPGRFSGRQFSNSRSEMNVSTLELGDSALYLCASSLDPGGGGSPLHFGNGTRLTVT.

The table lists this clonotype with many counts. The chain joins TRBV12-3 or TRBV12-4 to TRBJ1-2; D not resolved. Trimming removed 5 bases at V and 5 bases at J, with 18 bases between. This CDR3 comprises 15 residues. CDR3 bases: TGTGCCAGCAGTCCTAACTATCCGGGAAGGTATGGCTACACCTTC. Protein sequence: CASSPNYPGRYGYTF.

The chain is built from TRBV3-1 and TRBJ2-1; maybe TRBD2 (5 bases). Germline V CDR1 and CDR2: LGHDT, YNNKEL (reference sequence). Trimming removed 8 bases from V and 8 bases from J, with 19 bases in between. The CDR3 consists of 14 residues. CDR3 protein: CASGYGGIGDEQFF. CDR3 in DNA: TGTGCCAGCGGCTATGGAGGCATCGGCGATGAGCAGTTCTTC.